A selection of T cell receptor beta chains follows, all from one sample in a study of OX40 agonist ivuxolimab in advanced cancers. Sequencing was performed with immunoSEQ multiplex PCR; in TCRdb, only in-frame clones are kept and a portion is missing. The sample comprises approximately 60,000 clones, approximately 80% of which are singletons, and 6.3% rests with the top ten. The sequenced sample was CD4+ or CD8+ T cells sorted from blood, obtained in a trial of the OX40 agonist ivuxolimab. Every receptor here comes from an adult with an advanced solid tumor such as melanoma, head and neck, liver or kidney cancer. The CDR3 runs from the conserved cysteine through the conserved F or W. Fields, in order: CDR3 DNA, CDR3 protein, V gene, D gene, CDR3 length, clone size, J gene. The D gene is left open where the match is weak. A clone size is listed for some rows: how often the clone was seen (once, few, many), or a class if it is expanded.

CDR3 DNA: TGTGCCAGCAGCTTAGCCATGATTGGCTACACCTTC
CDR3 protein: CASSLAMIGYTF
V gene: TRBV7-2
D gene: NA
CDR3 length: 12
clone size: NA
J gene: TRBJ1-2

CDR3 DNA: TGTGCCAGTAGTATAGGCAGGGGAAACACTGAAGCTTTCTTT
CDR3 protein: CASSIGRGNTEAFF
V gene: TRBV19
D gene: NA
CDR3 length: 14
clone size: medium-sized
J gene: TRBJ1-1

CDR3 DNA: TGTGCCAGCAGCTTGGTGGCGGGGGCCTACAATGAGCAGTTCTTC
CDR3 protein: CASSLVAGAYNEQFF
V gene: TRBV5-6
D gene: TRBD2
CDR3 length: 15
clone size: NA
J gene: TRBJ2-1

CDR3 DNA: TGCGCCAGCAGCCGGGCGGGCCCCAACTCGGAGACCCAGTACTTC
CDR3 protein: CASSRAGPNSETQYF
V gene: TRBV4-1
D gene: NA
CDR3 length: 15
clone size: many
J gene: TRBJ2-5

CDR3 DNA: TGTGCCAGTAGTATCGGGACAGGTGTCAGGAACGGGGAGCTGTTTTTT
CDR3 protein: CASSIGTGVRNGELFF
V gene: TRBV19
D gene: TRBD1
CDR3 length: 16
clone size: once
J gene: TRBJ2-2

CDR3 DNA: TGTGCCAGCAGACTTTTAGCGGGGGAGCTGTTTTTT
CDR3 protein: CASRLLAGELFF
V gene: TRBV7-2
D gene: NA
CDR3 length: 12
clone size: NA
J gene: TRBJ2-2

CDR3 DNA: TGCAGCGTAGGAGAAGGCGATCAGCCCCAGCATTTT
CDR3 protein: CSVGEGDQPQHF
V gene: TRBV29-1
D gene: NA
CDR3 length: 12
clone size: NA
J gene: TRBJ1-5

CDR3 DNA: TGCGCCAGCAGCCAAGATTGGGCTAGGGGGGCGCGGGGCTATGGCTACACCTTC
CDR3 protein: CASSQDWARGARGYGYTF
V gene: TRBV4-1
D gene: NA
CDR3 length: 18
clone size: NA
J gene: TRBJ1-2

CDR3 DNA: TGTGCCAGCAGCTTTCGGAAGGGAGGGGTAGGCTGGGTGGAGACCCAGTACTTC
CDR3 protein: CASSFRKGGVGWVETQYF
V gene: TRBV7-7
D gene: TRBD2
CDR3 length: 18
clone size: once
J gene: TRBJ2-5

CDR3 DNA: TGTGCCAGCAGCCAAGATGCCGGGACTAGCGGTTCCTACGAGCAGTACTTC
CDR3 protein: CASSQDAGTSGSYEQYF
V gene: TRBV7-2
D gene: TRBD2
CDR3 length: 17
clone size: NA
J gene: TRBJ2-7

CDR3 DNA: TGTGCCAGCAGTGCCGGGACAGGGAAGAGGACTAGCTATGGCTACACCTTC
CDR3 protein: CASSAGTGKRTSYGYTF
V gene: TRBV21-1
D gene: NA
CDR3 length: 17
clone size: NA
J gene: TRBJ1-2

CDR3 DNA: TGTGCCAGCAGTTTAATCGGGGCTGGGCTAGCTTCGGGCACAGATACGCAGTATTTT
CDR3 protein: CASSLIGAGLASGTDTQYF
V gene: TRBV28
D gene: NA
CDR3 length: 19
clone size: NA
J gene: TRBJ2-3

CDR3 DNA: TGCGCCAGCAGGGACAGGGGCAATTCACCCCTCCACTTT
CDR3 protein: CASRDRGNSPLHF
V gene: TRBV10-2
D gene: TRBD1
CDR3 length: 13
clone size: NA
J gene: TRBJ1-6

CDR3 DNA: TGTGCCAGCAGTCGGGACTCCACAGATACGCAGTATTTT
CDR3 protein: CASSRDSTDTQYF
V gene: TRBV6-5
D gene: NA
CDR3 length: 13
clone size: NA
J gene: TRBJ2-3

CDR3 DNA: TGCGCCAGCAGCCAAGGACTAGCGGGAGGGTACAATGAGCAGTTCTTC
CDR3 protein: CASSQGLAGGYNEQFF
V gene: TRBV4-1
D gene: TRBD2
CDR3 length: 16
clone size: NA
J gene: TRBJ2-1

CDR3 DNA: TGCAGCGTTGTGAGTCCTAGCGTAGGAGATACGCAGTATTTT
CDR3 protein: CSVVSPSVGDTQYF
V gene: TRBV29-1
D gene: NA
CDR3 length: 14
clone size: NA
J gene: TRBJ2-3

CDR3 DNA: TGTGCCAGCAGCTTAGACAGGGGGCGGCAGCCCCAGCATTTT
CDR3 protein: CASSLDRGRQPQHF
V gene: TRBV7-8
D gene: TRBD1
CDR3 length: 14
clone size: NA
J gene: TRBJ1-5

CDR3 DNA: TGTGCCAGCAGTCCCGGACAGGGACGGCCCATGAACACTGAAGCTTTCTTT
CDR3 protein: CASSPGQGRPMNTEAFF
V gene: TRBV27
D gene: TRBD1
CDR3 length: 17
clone size: NA
J gene: TRBJ1-1

CDR3 DNA: TGCAGCGTCATCGGCAGGGGGGACTATGGCTACACCTTC
CDR3 protein: CSVIGRGDYGYTF
V gene: TRBV29-1
D gene: TRBD1
CDR3 length: 13
clone size: NA
J gene: TRBJ1-2

CDR3 DNA: TGTGCCAGCAGTAGCAGCGGGACAGGGGGCAGACACTATGGCTACACCTTC
CDR3 protein: CASSSSGTGGRHYGYTF
V gene: TRBV2
D gene: TRBD1
CDR3 length: 17
clone size: few
J gene: TRBJ1-2

CDR3 DNA: TGTGCCAGCAGCTTGGTCAGGGCCAATGAGCAGTTCTTC
CDR3 protein: CASSLVRANEQFF
V gene: TRBV7-2
D gene: NA
CDR3 length: 13
clone size: NA
J gene: TRBJ2-1

CDR3 DNA: TGTGCCAGCAGCTTATTTGCGACCCAGAACTCCTGGGGTGGCTACACCTTC
CDR3 protein: CASSLFATQNSWGGYTF
V gene: TRBV11-2
D gene: NA
CDR3 length: 17
clone size: NA
J gene: TRBJ1-2

CDR3 DNA: TGTGCCATCAGGGTACAGGGGGCGAAAGGAAACACCATATATTTT
CDR3 protein: CAIRVQGAKGNTIYF
V gene: TRBV10-3
D gene: TRBD1
CDR3 length: 15
clone size: NA
J gene: TRBJ1-3

CDR3 DNA: TGTGCCAGCACCAGACTAGGACTTAGCACAGATACGCAGTATTTT
CDR3 protein: CASTRLGLSTDTQYF
V gene: TRBV4-2
D gene: NA
CDR3 length: 15
clone size: few
J gene: TRBJ2-3

CDR3 DNA: TGTGCCAGCAGCATCGGACAGGGGGACACTGAAGCTTTCTTT
CDR3 protein: CASSIGQGDTEAFF
V gene: TRBV7-9
D gene: TRBD1
CDR3 length: 14
clone size: NA
J gene: TRBJ1-1

CDR3 DNA: TGTGCCAGCAGCTTGAGAAGCGGGGGTGATACGCAGTATTTT
CDR3 protein: CASSLRSGGDTQYF
V gene: TRBV5-4
D gene: TRBD2
CDR3 length: 14
clone size: NA
J gene: TRBJ2-3

CDR3 DNA: TGTGCCAGCACCGGAGAGGGACAGCCTACTAACGAACCCCTCTCTGGGGCCAACGTCCTGACTTTC
CDR3 protein: CASTGEGQPTNEPLSGANVLTF
V gene: TRBV7-7
D gene: TRBD1
CDR3 length: 22
clone size: NA
J gene: TRBJ2-6

CDR3 DNA: TGTGCCATCAGTGTAAAGGATACGCAGTATTTT
CDR3 protein: CAISVKDTQYF
V gene: TRBV10-3
D gene: NA
CDR3 length: 11
clone size: NA
J gene: TRBJ2-3

CDR3 DNA: TGCGCCAGCAGCTTCCAAGAGACCCAGTACTTC
CDR3 protein: CASSFQETQYF
V gene: TRBV5-1
D gene: NA
CDR3 length: 11
clone size: NA
J gene: TRBJ2-5

CDR3 DNA: TGTGCCAGCAGCCCGCGACAGGGGAACGAGCAGTACTTC
CDR3 protein: CASSPRQGNEQYF
V gene: TRBV5-8
D gene: TRBD1
CDR3 length: 13
clone size: NA
J gene: TRBJ2-7

CDR3 DNA: TGTGCCTGGAGTGTATACAGGGAGAGGTATGGCTACACCTTC
CDR3 protein: CAWSVYRERYGYTF
V gene: TRBV30
D gene: NA
CDR3 length: 14
clone size: many
J gene: TRBJ1-2

CDR3 DNA: TGTGCCAGCAGCGTAGTGGGACAGGACAATGAGCAGTTCTTC
CDR3 protein: CASSVVGQDNEQFF
V gene: TRBV9
D gene: TRBD1
CDR3 length: 14
clone size: once
J gene: TRBJ2-1

CDR3 DNA: TGCGCCAGCAGCCCCGGCGGGGGGAGGCAGGAGACCCAGTACTTC
CDR3 protein: CASSPGGGRQETQYF
V gene: TRBV4-3
D gene: TRBD2
CDR3 length: 15
clone size: NA
J gene: TRBJ2-5

CDR3 DNA: TGTGCCAGCAGCTTGGACCCCGGAGTGTTCTACGAGCAGTACTTC
CDR3 protein: CASSLDPGVFYEQYF
V gene: TRBV5-5
D gene: NA
CDR3 length: 15
clone size: NA
J gene: TRBJ2-7

CDR3 DNA: TGTGCCAGCACCCAACAAGGCCCGAGGGGTTCACCCCTCCACTTT
CDR3 protein: CASTQQGPRGSPLHF
V gene: TRBV2
D gene: NA
CDR3 length: 15
clone size: medium-sized
J gene: TRBJ1-6

CDR3 DNA: TGTGCCAGCAGCTTGGAAGGCCGCGCAGACAATGAGCAGTTCTTC
CDR3 protein: CASSLEGRADNEQFF
V gene: TRBV5-4
D gene: NA
CDR3 length: 15
clone size: NA
J gene: TRBJ2-1

CDR3 DNA: TGTGCCAGCAGCTTTTCGGTGATTACAGGGGCGATTGACCCCGGGGAGCTGTTTTTT
CDR3 protein: CASSFSVITGAIDPGELFF
V gene: TRBV7-9
D gene: TRBD1
CDR3 length: 19
clone size: NA
J gene: TRBJ2-2

CDR3 DNA: TGTGCCAGCAGCCCCCGGCGGGGCGACACCATATATTTT
CDR3 protein: CASSPRRGDTIYF
V gene: TRBV7-3
D gene: NA
CDR3 length: 13
clone size: NA
J gene: TRBJ1-3

CDR3 DNA: TGTGCCAGCAGCTTTGGGGAGAGATATGGCTACACCTTC
CDR3 protein: CASSFGERYGYTF
V gene: TRBV7-9
D gene: NA
CDR3 length: 13
clone size: NA
J gene: TRBJ1-2

CDR3 DNA: TGTGCCAGCAGCCGGACAGAGAGCACAGATACGCAGTATTTT
CDR3 protein: CASSRTESTDTQYF
V gene: TRBV4-2
D gene: NA
CDR3 length: 14
clone size: NA
J gene: TRBJ2-3

CDR3 DNA: TGTGCCTGGGGGGGGGCGGTTAAGGAGACCCAGTACTTC
CDR3 protein: CAWGGAVKETQYF
V gene: TRBV2
D gene: NA
CDR3 length: 13
clone size: NA
J gene: TRBJ2-5

CDR3 DNA: TGTGCCAGCAGCTCCACCGGGACAGGGATGGGCGGCTACACCTTC
CDR3 protein: CASSSTGTGMGGYTF
V gene: TRBV7-2
D gene: TRBD1
CDR3 length: 15
clone size: NA
J gene: TRBJ1-2